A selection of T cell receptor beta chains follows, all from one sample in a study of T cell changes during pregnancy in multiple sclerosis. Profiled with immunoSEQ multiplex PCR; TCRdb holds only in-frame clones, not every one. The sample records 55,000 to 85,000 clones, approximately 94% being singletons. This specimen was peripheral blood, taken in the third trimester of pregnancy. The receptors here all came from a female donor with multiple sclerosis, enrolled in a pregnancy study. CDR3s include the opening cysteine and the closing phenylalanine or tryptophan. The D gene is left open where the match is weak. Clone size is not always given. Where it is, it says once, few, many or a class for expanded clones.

CDR3 DNA: TGCAGCGTTGAGGGACAGGGGGCCGGGGAGCTGTTTTTT
CDR3 protein: CSVEGQGAGELFF
V gene: TRBV29-1
clone size: NA
J gene: TRBJ2-2
D gene: TRBD1

CDR3 DNA: TGTGCCATCAGTGAACTGGGTGCGGGTCAGCCCCAGCATTTT
CDR3 protein: CAISELGAGQPQHF
V gene: TRBV10-3
clone size: few
J gene: TRBJ1-5
D gene: NA

CDR3 DNA: TGTGCCAGCGCGACTAGCGGAATCTACGAGCAGTACTTC
CDR3 protein: CASATSGIYEQYF
V gene: TRBV2
clone size: NA
J gene: TRBJ2-7
D gene: TRBD2

CDR3 DNA: TGTGCCAGCAGCTCTAGGGACTTGGGGGGCGGGGAGCTGTTTTTT
CDR3 protein: CASSSRDLGGGELFF
V gene: TRBV9
clone size: many
J gene: TRBJ2-2
D gene: NA

CDR3 DNA: TGCGCCAGCAGCTCCCTACAGGGGATCTCCTACGAGCAGTACTTC
CDR3 protein: CASSSLQGISYEQYF
V gene: TRBV4-1
clone size: NA
J gene: TRBJ2-7
D gene: TRBD1

CDR3 DNA: TGCGCCAGCAAAGGGGCTCACGGCTCCTACAATGAGCAGTTCTTC
CDR3 protein: CASKGAHGSYNEQFF
V gene: TRBV5-1
clone size: NA
J gene: TRBJ2-1
D gene: NA

CDR3 DNA: TGTGCCAGCAGTGACGGGTCGCTGAATGAAAAACTGTTTTTT
CDR3 protein: CASSDGSLNEKLFF
V gene: TRBV28
clone size: NA
J gene: TRBJ1-4
D gene: NA

CDR3 DNA: TGTGCCAGTAGTATGGGGACAGGGGAGGGATTCAATGAGCAGTTCTTC
CDR3 protein: CASSMGTGEGFNEQFF
V gene: TRBV19
clone size: NA
J gene: TRBJ2-1
D gene: TRBD1

CDR3 DNA: TGTGGACTAGCGGCCAGCTCCTACAATGAGCAGTTCTTC
CDR3 protein: CGLAASSYNEQFF
V gene: TRBV30
clone size: NA
J gene: TRBJ2-1
D gene: TRBD2

CDR3 DNA: TGTGCCAGCAGCCCATTGGGACAGGTCTCCCACGAGCAGTACTTC
CDR3 protein: CASSPLGQVSHEQYF
V gene: TRBV7-6
clone size: NA
J gene: TRBJ2-7
D gene: TRBD1

CDR3 DNA: TGTGCCAGCAGCAGGACAGGGGGCACTGGAAACACCATATATTTT
CDR3 protein: CASSRTGGTGNTIYF
V gene: TRBV6-5
clone size: NA
J gene: TRBJ1-3
D gene: TRBD1

CDR3 DNA: TGCGCCAGCCTGCGGACTAGCGGGAGCCGGGGCAATGAGCAGTTCTTC
CDR3 protein: CASLRTSGSRGNEQFF
V gene: TRBV10-2
clone size: once
J gene: TRBJ2-1
D gene: TRBD2

CDR3 DNA: TGTGCCAGCAGTCGAGCGGACAGGGCGTATGGCTACACCTTC
CDR3 protein: CASSRADRAYGYTF
V gene: TRBV28
clone size: NA
J gene: TRBJ1-2
D gene: TRBD1

CDR3 DNA: TGTGCCAGCAGTTACTACCCTAGCGGCCCCGTAGATGAGCAGTTCTTC
CDR3 protein: CASSYYPSGPVDEQFF
V gene: TRBV6-5
clone size: NA
J gene: TRBJ2-1
D gene: TRBD2

CDR3 DNA: TGTGCCAGCAGAATAGACACCGGGGAGCTGTTTTTT
CDR3 protein: CASRIDTGELFF
V gene: TRBV5-6
clone size: NA
J gene: TRBJ2-2
D gene: NA

CDR3 DNA: TGTGCCAGCAGCAAGACCGGGACTGTGAGCTACGAGCAGTACTTC
CDR3 protein: CASSKTGTVSYEQYF
V gene: TRBV7-3
clone size: NA
J gene: TRBJ2-7
D gene: NA

CDR3 DNA: TGCGCCAGTAGGACAGGGGCTAACTATGGCTACACCTTC
CDR3 protein: CASRTGANYGYTF
V gene: TRBV5-1
clone size: NA
J gene: TRBJ1-2
D gene: TRBD1

CDR3 DNA: TGTGCCAGCAGTGAAGTCGAGCGTAATAGGAATGAGCAGTTCTTC
CDR3 protein: CASSEVERNRNEQFF
V gene: TRBV2
clone size: NA
J gene: TRBJ2-1
D gene: NA

CDR3 DNA: TGTGCCAGCAGCTCGAGGACTAGCCTACGCTTTAGCAATGAGCAGTTCTTC
CDR3 protein: CASSSRTSLRFSNEQFF
V gene: TRBV5-6
clone size: NA
J gene: TRBJ2-1
D gene: TRBD2

CDR3 DNA: TGTGCCAGCAGCTACCGGGACAGTCTACTATCTGGGGCCAACGTCCTGACTTTC
CDR3 protein: CASSYRDSLLSGANVLTF
V gene: TRBV5-8
clone size: NA
J gene: TRBJ2-6
D gene: TRBD1

CDR3 DNA: TGTGCCAGCAGTTTCCGGACAGGGGGAAGGGAAAAACTGTTTTTT
CDR3 protein: CASSFRTGGREKLFF
V gene: TRBV28
clone size: NA
J gene: TRBJ1-4
D gene: TRBD1

CDR3 DNA: TGTGCCAGTAGTATTAGGGCGGGAGAGGAGACCCAGTACTTC
CDR3 protein: CASSIRAGEETQYF
V gene: TRBV19
clone size: NA
J gene: TRBJ2-5
D gene: TRBD2

CDR3 DNA: TGTGCCAGCAGCTTAGGACAGGGGAACACCGGGGAGCTGTTTTTT
CDR3 protein: CASSLGQGNTGELFF
V gene: TRBV7-6
clone size: NA
J gene: TRBJ2-2
D gene: TRBD1

CDR3 DNA: TGTGCCAGCAGTTTCCGGGACAGGGAAAGTTACGAGCAGTACTTC
CDR3 protein: CASSFRDRESYEQYF
V gene: TRBV27
clone size: NA
J gene: TRBJ2-7
D gene: TRBD1

CDR3 DNA: TGTGCCAGTAGTATAGACCGGGGGGCGGCACAGCCCCAGCATTTT
CDR3 protein: CASSIDRGAAQPQHF
V gene: TRBV19
clone size: NA
J gene: TRBJ1-5
D gene: NA

CDR3 DNA: TGTGCCAGCAGTTCTTCCGGGGGTAACTATGGCTACACCTTC
CDR3 protein: CASSSSGGNYGYTF
V gene: TRBV28
clone size: NA
J gene: TRBJ1-2
D gene: NA

CDR3 DNA: TGCGCCAGCAGCCGAGGTGTTGACAGGCTTAAAGAGACCCAGTACTTC
CDR3 protein: CASSRGVDRLKETQYF
V gene: TRBV4-1
clone size: NA
J gene: TRBJ2-5
D gene: NA

CDR3 DNA: TGTGCCAGCAGTTCACCTAGTAGTTTCTCCTACAATGAGCAGTTCTTC
CDR3 protein: CASSSPSSFSYNEQFF
V gene: TRBV28
clone size: NA
J gene: TRBJ2-1
D gene: NA

CDR3 DNA: TGTGCCAGCAGCTTTGTGGAGAAAGGCGGGGAGCTGTTTTTT
CDR3 protein: CASSFVEKGGELFF
V gene: TRBV5-6
clone size: NA
J gene: TRBJ2-2
D gene: NA

CDR3 DNA: TGTGCCAGCACCTTAGGGACTCTTACTTCCTACGAGCAGTACTTC
CDR3 protein: CASTLGTLTSYEQYF
V gene: TRBV7-9
clone size: NA
J gene: TRBJ2-7
D gene: NA

CDR3 DNA: TGTTCCTCCGGACAAAGGTTTACCGGGGAGCTGTTTTTT
CDR3 protein: CSSGQRFTGELFF
V gene: TRBV27
clone size: NA
J gene: TRBJ2-2
D gene: NA

CDR3 DNA: TGTGCCAGCAGCTCATTCATAGCGGGACAAGAGACCCAGTACTTC
CDR3 protein: CASSSFIAGQETQYF
V gene: TRBV7-9
clone size: NA
J gene: TRBJ2-5
D gene: TRBD2

CDR3 DNA: TGTGCCAGCTCACCTTCAGGGGCAGCGTACGAGCAGTACTTC
CDR3 protein: CASSPSGAAYEQYF
V gene: TRBV18
clone size: NA
J gene: TRBJ2-7
D gene: NA

CDR3 DNA: TGTGCCAGCAGCTACCGGACAGGTGACTATGGCTACACCTTC
CDR3 protein: CASSYRTGDYGYTF
V gene: TRBV7-2
clone size: once
J gene: TRBJ1-2
D gene: TRBD1

CDR3 DNA: TGCAGCGTTGAAGACGGACAGGGAAATGACTATGGCTACACCTTC
CDR3 protein: CSVEDGQGNDYGYTF
V gene: TRBV29-1
clone size: NA
J gene: TRBJ1-2
D gene: TRBD1

CDR3 DNA: TGTGCCAGCAGCTCTGGACTAGCGGGAACAGATACGCAGTATTTT
CDR3 protein: CASSSGLAGTDTQYF
V gene: TRBV7-3
clone size: once
J gene: TRBJ2-3
D gene: TRBD2

CDR3 DNA: TGTGCCAGCTCACCAACAAACGCGAACACCGGGGAGCTGTTTTTT
CDR3 protein: CASSPTNANTGELFF
V gene: TRBV18
clone size: NA
J gene: TRBJ2-2
D gene: NA

CDR3 DNA: TGTGCCAGCAGTGAACTAGCGGGAGGGCCAGAGACCCAGTACTTC
CDR3 protein: CASSELAGGPETQYF
V gene: TRBV6-1
clone size: NA
J gene: TRBJ2-5
D gene: TRBD2

CDR3 DNA: TGCGCCAGCAGCCAAGGACAGGGTATGACCGGGGAGCTGTTTTTT
CDR3 protein: CASSQGQGMTGELFF
V gene: TRBV4-3
clone size: NA
J gene: TRBJ2-2
D gene: TRBD1

CDR3 DNA: TGTGCCTGGAGTGTATGGAGGGTAGAGTATGGCTACACCTTC
CDR3 protein: CAWSVWRVEYGYTF
V gene: TRBV30
clone size: once
J gene: TRBJ1-2
D gene: NA

CDR3 DNA: TGTGCCAGCAGCAGGGGCCTTGTCAGGGAGAACACCGGGGAGCTGTTTTTT
CDR3 protein: CASSRGLVRENTGELFF
V gene: TRBV5-4
clone size: NA
J gene: TRBJ2-2
D gene: NA

CDR3 DNA: TGTGCCAGTAGGCCAGGGGGGAGGTCTGAAGCTTTCTTT
CDR3 protein: CASRPGGRSEAFF
V gene: TRBV19
clone size: NA
J gene: TRBJ1-1
D gene: TRBD1

CDR3 DNA: TGTGCCAGCAGCTTGGGGACAGGACACAACTATGGCTACACCTTC
CDR3 protein: CASSLGTGHNYGYTF
V gene: TRBV5-6
clone size: NA
J gene: TRBJ1-2
D gene: TRBD1

CDR3 DNA: TGTGCCAGCAGCAAAGATTTAGGGCCGGGGTACGAGCAGTACTTC
CDR3 protein: CASSKDLGPGYEQYF
V gene: TRBV21-1
clone size: NA
J gene: TRBJ2-7
D gene: NA

CDR3 DNA: TGTGCCAGCAGTGAAGCGCAGGGGACGAACACTGAAGCTTTCTTT
CDR3 protein: CASSEAQGTNTEAFF
V gene: TRBV6-1
clone size: NA
J gene: TRBJ1-1
D gene: NA

CDR3 DNA: TGTGCCAGCAGCTTGCTCCGGGAGCAGTTCTTC
CDR3 protein: CASSLLREQFF
V gene: TRBV5-5
clone size: once
J gene: TRBJ2-1
D gene: NA

CDR3 DNA: TGTGCCAGCAGTTCCCCACCTAACCAAGAGACCCAGTACTTC
CDR3 protein: CASSSPPNQETQYF
V gene: TRBV28
clone size: NA
J gene: TRBJ2-5
D gene: NA

CDR3 DNA: TGTGCCAGCAGTCGAGCGGGAGCAGGGGAGACCCAGTACTTC
CDR3 protein: CASSRAGAGETQYF
V gene: TRBV6-6
clone size: NA
J gene: TRBJ2-5
D gene: TRBD2

CDR3 DNA: TGTGCCAGCAGCTCAACGGGACAGACTAACCTTTTCTCTGGAAACACCATATATTTT
CDR3 protein: CASSSTGQTNLFSGNTIYF
V gene: TRBV7-2
clone size: NA
J gene: TRBJ1-3
D gene: TRBD1

CDR3 DNA: TGTGCCAGCAGCCCGAGCGGGTTACTGCACGAGCAGTACTTC
CDR3 protein: CASSPSGLLHEQYF
V gene: TRBV7-9
clone size: once
J gene: TRBJ2-7
D gene: NA

CDR3 DNA: TGTGCCAGCAGCTGGAGTAATGAAAAACTGTTTTTT
CDR3 protein: CASSWSNEKLFF
V gene: TRBV7-9
clone size: NA
J gene: TRBJ1-4
D gene: NA

CDR3 DNA: TGTGCCAGCAGACGGGGGGGGCCGTCAGGAAACACCATATATTTT
CDR3 protein: CASRRGGPSGNTIYF
V gene: TRBV6-5
clone size: NA
J gene: TRBJ1-3
D gene: NA

CDR3 DNA: TGTGCCTGGAGTGTACGGACAGGGGGATATCAGCCCCAGCATTTT
CDR3 protein: CAWSVRTGGYQPQHF
V gene: TRBV30
clone size: NA
J gene: TRBJ1-5
D gene: TRBD1

CDR3 DNA: TGCGCCAGCAGCTTGGGACTAGCGGGGTACAATGAGCAGTTCTTC
CDR3 protein: CASSLGLAGYNEQFF
V gene: TRBV5-1
clone size: NA
J gene: TRBJ2-1
D gene: TRBD2

CDR3 DNA: TGTGCCAGCAGCTTGGGACAGTGGGGCCTCTCTGGAAACACCATATATTTT
CDR3 protein: CASSLGQWGLSGNTIYF
V gene: TRBV5-6
clone size: NA
J gene: TRBJ1-3
D gene: NA

CDR3 DNA: TGTGCCAGCAGCAGCAGCACGACAGATTACAATGAGCAGTTCTTC
CDR3 protein: CASSSSTTDYNEQFF
V gene: TRBV6-5
clone size: once
J gene: TRBJ2-1
D gene: NA

CDR3 DNA: TGCGCCAGCAGCCAAGAGGCAGGGGTTATCGCTGAAGCTTTCTTT
CDR3 protein: CASSQEAGVIAEAFF
V gene: TRBV4-3
clone size: NA
J gene: TRBJ1-1
D gene: NA